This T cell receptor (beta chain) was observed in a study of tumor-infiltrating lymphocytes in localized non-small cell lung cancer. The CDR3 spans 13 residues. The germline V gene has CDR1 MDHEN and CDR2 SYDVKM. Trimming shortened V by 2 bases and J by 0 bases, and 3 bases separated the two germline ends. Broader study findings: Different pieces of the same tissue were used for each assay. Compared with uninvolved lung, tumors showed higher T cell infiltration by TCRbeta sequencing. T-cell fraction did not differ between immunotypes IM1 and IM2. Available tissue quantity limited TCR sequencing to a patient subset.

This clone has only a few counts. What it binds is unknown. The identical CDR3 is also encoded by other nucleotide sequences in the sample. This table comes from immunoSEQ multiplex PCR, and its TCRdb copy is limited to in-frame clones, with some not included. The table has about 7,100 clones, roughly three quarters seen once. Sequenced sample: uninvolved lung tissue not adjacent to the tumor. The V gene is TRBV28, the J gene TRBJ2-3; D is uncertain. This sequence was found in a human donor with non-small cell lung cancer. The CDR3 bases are TGTGCCAGCAGTTTAGATAGCACAGATACGCAGTATTTT. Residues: CASSLDSTDTQYF.